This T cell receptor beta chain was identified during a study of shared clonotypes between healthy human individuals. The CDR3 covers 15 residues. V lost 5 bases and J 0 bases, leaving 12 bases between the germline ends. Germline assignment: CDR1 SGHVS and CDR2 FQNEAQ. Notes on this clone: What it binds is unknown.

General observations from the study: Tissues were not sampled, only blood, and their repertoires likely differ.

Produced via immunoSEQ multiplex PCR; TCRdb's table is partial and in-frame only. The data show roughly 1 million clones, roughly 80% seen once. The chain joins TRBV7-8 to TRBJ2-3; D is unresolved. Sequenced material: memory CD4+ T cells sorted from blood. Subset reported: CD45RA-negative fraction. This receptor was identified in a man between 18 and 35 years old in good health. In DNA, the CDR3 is TGTGCCAGCAGCCTCATGATGGGCAGCACAGATACGCAGTATTTT. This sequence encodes CASSLMMGSTDTQYF.